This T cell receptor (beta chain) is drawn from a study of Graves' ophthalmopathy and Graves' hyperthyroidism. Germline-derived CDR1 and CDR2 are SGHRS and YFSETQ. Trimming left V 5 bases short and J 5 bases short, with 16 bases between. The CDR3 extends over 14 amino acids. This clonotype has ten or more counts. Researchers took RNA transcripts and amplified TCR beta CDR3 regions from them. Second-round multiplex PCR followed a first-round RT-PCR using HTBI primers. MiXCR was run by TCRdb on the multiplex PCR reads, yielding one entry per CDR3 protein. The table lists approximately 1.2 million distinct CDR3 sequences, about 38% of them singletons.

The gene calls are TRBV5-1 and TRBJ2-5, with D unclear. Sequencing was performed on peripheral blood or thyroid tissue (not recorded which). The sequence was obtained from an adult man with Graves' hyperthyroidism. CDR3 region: CASRTVTAGETQYF. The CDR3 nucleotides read TGCGCCAGCAGAACGGTGACTGCCGGCGAGACCCAGTACTTC.